This T cell receptor beta chain was sequenced for a study of blood T cell repertoires in COVID-19. Background on the study: The origin of the acute and convalescent COVID-19 samples was the United States, Italy and Spain.

In germline, CDR1 is SGHVS, CDR2 FNYEAQ. Trimming at V came to 5 bases and at J to 4 bases, leaving 9 bases not matched to a gene. This CDR3 contains 16 residues. Source study methods: Cell counts per sample came from amplifying reference gene primers. The protocol was immunoSEQ multiplex PCR, while the TCRdb copy is restricted to in-frame clones and leaves out a portion. V and J calls and clone size are those listed in that table; D and trimming were worked out from the DNA. The top ten hold 2.1% of the sample, which has under 200,000 clones, approximately 90% seen once. The specimen sequenced was peripheral blood. This chain uses TRBV7-6 with TRBJ2-3; 10 nucleotides align to TRBD2. The clonotype originates from a man aged 65 to 79 with active or convalescent COVID-19. Here the CDR3 reads CASSLGAGGPPDTQYF. The CDR3 DNA sequence: TGTGCCAGCAGCCTCGGAGCGGGGGGGCCCCCAGATACGCAGTATTTT. Full variable domain (outside the CDR3, taken from reference TRBV7-6 and TRBJ2-3): GAGVSQSPRYKVTKRGQDVALRCDPISGHVSLYWYRQALGQGPEFLTYFNYEAQQDKSGLPNDRFSAERPEGSISTLTIQRTEQRDSAMYRCASSLGAGGPPDTQYFGPGTRLTVL.